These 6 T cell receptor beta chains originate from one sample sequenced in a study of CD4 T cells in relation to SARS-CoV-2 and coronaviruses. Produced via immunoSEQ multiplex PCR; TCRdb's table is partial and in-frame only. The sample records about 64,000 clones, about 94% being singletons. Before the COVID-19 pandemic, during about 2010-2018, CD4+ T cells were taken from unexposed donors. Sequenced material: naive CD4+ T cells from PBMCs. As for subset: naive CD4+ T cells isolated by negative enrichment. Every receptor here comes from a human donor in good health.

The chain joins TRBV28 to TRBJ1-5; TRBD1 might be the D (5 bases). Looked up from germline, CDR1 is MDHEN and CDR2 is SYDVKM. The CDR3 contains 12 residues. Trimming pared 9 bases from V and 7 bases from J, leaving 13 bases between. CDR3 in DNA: TGTGCCAGTGAAGGGGAGAAGCAGCCCCAGCATTTT. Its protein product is CASEGEKQPQHF.

CDR3 sequence reads: CASSWQASSYNEQFF. Written as DNA, the CDR3 is TGCGCCAGCAGCTGGCAGGCCAGCTCCTACAATGAGCAGTTCTTC. This chain connects TRBV5-1 to TRBJ2-1; D not certain. The CDR3 is 15 residues long. From germline, CDR1 is SGHRS and CDR2 YFSETQ. Trimming removed 3 bases from V and 0 bases from J, with 10 bases in between.

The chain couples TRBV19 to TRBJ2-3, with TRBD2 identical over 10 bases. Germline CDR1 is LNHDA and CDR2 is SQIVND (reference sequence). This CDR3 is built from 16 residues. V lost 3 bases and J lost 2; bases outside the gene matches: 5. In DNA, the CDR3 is TGTGCCAGTAGTATCCTGACTAGCGGGTCCACAGATACGCAGTATTTT. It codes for CASSILTSGSTDTQYF.

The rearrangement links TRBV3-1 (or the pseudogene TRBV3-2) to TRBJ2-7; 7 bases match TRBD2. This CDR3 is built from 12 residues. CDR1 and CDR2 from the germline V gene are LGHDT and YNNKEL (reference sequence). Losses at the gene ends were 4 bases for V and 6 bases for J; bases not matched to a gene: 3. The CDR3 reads CASSRGTIEQYF. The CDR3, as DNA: TGTGCCAGCAGCCGCGGGACTATCGAGCAGTACTTC.

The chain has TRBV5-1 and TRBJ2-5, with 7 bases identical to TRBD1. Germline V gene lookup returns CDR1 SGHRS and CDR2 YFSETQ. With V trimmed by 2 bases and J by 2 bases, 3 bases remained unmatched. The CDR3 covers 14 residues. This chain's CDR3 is CASSFRDRQETQYF. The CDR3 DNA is TGCGCCAGCAGCTTCCGGGACAGACAAGAGACCCAGTACTTC.

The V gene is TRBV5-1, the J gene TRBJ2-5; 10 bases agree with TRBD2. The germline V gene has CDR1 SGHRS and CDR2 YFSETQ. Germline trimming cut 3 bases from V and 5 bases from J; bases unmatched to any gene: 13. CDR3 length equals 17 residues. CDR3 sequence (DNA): TGCGCCAGCAGCTCAGGTGGTAGCGGGAGGCCGCGGGAGACCCAGTACTTC. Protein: CASSSGGSGRPRETQYF.